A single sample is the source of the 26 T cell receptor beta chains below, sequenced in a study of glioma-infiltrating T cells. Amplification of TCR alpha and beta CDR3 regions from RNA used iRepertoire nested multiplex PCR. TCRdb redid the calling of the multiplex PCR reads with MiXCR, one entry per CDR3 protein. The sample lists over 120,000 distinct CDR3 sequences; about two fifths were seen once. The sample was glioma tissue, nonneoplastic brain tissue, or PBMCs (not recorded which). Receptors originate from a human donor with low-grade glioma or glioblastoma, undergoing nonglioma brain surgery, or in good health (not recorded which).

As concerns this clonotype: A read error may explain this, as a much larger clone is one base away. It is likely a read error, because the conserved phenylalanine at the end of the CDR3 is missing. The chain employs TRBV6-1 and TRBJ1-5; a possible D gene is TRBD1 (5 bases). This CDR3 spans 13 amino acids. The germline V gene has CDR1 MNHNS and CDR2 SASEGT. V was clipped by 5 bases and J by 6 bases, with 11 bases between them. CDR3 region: CASSKQGAQPQHY. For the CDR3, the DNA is TGTGCCAGCAGTAAGCAGGGAGCTCAGCCCCAGCATTAT.

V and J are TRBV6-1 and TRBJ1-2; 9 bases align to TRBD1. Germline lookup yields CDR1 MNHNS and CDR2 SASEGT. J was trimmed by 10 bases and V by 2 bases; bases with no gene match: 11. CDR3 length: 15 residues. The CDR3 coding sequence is TGTGCCAGCAGTGAACACCTATCGGGACAGGGAGCCTACACCTTC. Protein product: CASSEHLSGQGAYTF.

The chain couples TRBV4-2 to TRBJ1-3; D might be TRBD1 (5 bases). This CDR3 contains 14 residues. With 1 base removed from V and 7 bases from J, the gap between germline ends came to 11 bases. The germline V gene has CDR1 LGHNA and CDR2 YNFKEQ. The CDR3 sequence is CASSQARQTNTIYF. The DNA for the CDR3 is TGTGCCAGCAGCCAAGCAAGACAGACGAACACCATATATTTT.

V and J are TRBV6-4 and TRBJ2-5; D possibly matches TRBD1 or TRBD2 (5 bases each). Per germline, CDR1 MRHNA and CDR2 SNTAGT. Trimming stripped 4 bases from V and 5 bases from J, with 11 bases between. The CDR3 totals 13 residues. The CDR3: CASSVEWGETQYF. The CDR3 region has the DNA TGTGCCAGCAGTGTCGAGTGGGGGGAGACCCAGTACTTC.

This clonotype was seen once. The CDR3 DNA sequence: TGCGCCAGCAGTGAGTCGGGACCTAATGAAGCTTTCTTT. This gives the protein CASSESGPNEAFF. V and J are TRBV10-1 and TRBJ1-1; possible D gene TRBD1, 5 bases. The germline CDR1 and CDR2 sequences are WNHNN and SYGVQD (reference sequence). The germline V and J ends were trimmed by 0 bases and 7 bases, with 9 bases remaining between them. The CDR3 has 13 amino acids.

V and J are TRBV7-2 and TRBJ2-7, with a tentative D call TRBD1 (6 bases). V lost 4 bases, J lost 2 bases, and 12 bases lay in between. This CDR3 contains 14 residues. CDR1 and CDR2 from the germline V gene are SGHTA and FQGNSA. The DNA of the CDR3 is TGTGCCAGCAGCTCCCGGTGGGGGCCCTACGAGCAGTACTTC. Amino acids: CASSSRWGPYEQYF.

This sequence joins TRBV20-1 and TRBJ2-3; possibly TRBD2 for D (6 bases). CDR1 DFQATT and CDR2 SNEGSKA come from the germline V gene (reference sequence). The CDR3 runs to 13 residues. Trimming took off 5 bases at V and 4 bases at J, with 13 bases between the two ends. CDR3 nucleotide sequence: TGCAGTGCTCCACGAGGGGACTCAGATACGCAGTATTTT. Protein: CSAPRGDSDTQYF.

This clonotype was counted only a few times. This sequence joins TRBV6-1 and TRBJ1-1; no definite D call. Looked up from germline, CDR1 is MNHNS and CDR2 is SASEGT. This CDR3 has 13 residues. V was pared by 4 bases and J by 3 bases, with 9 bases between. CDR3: CASSVETYTEAFF. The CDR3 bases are TGTGCCAGCAGTGTTGAGACCTACACTGAAGCTTTCTTT.

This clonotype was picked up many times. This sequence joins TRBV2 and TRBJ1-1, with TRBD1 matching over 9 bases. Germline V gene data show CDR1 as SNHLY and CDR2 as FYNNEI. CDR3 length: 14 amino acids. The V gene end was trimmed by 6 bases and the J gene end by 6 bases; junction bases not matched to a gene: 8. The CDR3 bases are TGTGCCAGCAGACCGGACAGGGGAGTCGCTGAAGCTTTCTTT. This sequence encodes CASRPDRGVAEAFF.

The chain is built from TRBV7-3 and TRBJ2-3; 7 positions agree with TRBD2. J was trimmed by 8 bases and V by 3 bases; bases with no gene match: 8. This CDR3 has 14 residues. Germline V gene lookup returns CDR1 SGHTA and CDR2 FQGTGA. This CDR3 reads CASSFSGEDGTQYF. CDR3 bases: TGTGCCAGCAGCTTCAGCGGGGAGGATGGTACGCAGTATTTT.

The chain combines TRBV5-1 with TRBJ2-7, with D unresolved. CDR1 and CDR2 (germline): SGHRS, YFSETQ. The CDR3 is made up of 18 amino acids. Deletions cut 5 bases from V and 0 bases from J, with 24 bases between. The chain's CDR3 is CASSSLKDGRPSSYEQYF. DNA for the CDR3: TGCGCCAGCAGTTCACTGAAGGACGGCCGTCCTAGCTCCTACGAGCAGTACTTC.

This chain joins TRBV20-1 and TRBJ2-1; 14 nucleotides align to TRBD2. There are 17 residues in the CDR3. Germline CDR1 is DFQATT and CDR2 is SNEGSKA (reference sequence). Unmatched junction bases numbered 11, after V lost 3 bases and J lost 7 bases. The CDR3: CSASWTSGGLGENEQFF. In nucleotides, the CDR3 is TGCAGTGCTAGTTGGACTAGCGGGGGGCTCGGGGAGAATGAGCAGTTCTTC.

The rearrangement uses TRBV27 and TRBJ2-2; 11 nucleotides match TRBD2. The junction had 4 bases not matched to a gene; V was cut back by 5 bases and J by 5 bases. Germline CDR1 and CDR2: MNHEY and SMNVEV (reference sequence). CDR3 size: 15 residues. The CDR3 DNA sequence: TGTGCCAGCAGTCCGTGGACTAGCGGGACCGGGGAGCTGTTTTTT. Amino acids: CASSPWTSGTGELFF.

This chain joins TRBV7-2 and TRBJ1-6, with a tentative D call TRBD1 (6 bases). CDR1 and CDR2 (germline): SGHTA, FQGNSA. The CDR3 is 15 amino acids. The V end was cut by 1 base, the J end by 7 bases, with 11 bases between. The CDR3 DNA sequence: TGTGCCAGCAGCTTAGTAAGAGGACAGAATTCACCCCTCCACTTT. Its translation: CASSLVRGQNSPLHF.

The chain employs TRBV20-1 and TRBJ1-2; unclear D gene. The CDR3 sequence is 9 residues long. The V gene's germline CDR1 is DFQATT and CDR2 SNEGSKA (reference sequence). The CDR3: CNPGDGYTF. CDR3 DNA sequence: TGCAACCCGGGAGATGGCTACACCTTC.

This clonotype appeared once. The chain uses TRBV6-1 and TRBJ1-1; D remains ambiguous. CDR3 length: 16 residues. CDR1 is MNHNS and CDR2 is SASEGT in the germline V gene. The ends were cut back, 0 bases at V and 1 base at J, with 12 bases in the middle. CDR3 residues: CASSEALRGRNTEAFF. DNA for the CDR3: TGTGCCAGCAGTGAAGCGCTTCGTGGGCGGAACACTGAAGCTTTCTTT.

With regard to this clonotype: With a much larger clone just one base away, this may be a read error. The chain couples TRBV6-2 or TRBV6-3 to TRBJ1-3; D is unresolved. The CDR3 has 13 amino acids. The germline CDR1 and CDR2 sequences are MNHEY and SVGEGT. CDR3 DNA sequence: TGTGCCAGCAGTTTATCGCCTGGAAACACCACATATTTT. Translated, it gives CASSLSPGNTTYF.

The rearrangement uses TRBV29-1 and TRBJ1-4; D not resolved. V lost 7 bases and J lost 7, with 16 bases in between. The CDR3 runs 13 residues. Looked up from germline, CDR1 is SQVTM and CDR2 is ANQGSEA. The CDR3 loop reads CSAKDPRLEKLFF. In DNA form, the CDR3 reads TGCAGCGCCAAGGACCCTCGCCTTGAAAAACTGTTTTTT.

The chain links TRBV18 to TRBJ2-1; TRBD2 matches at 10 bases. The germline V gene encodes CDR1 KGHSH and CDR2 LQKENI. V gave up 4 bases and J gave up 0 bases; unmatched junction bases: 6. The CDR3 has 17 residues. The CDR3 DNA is TGTGCCAGCTCACTCAGACTAGCGGGTTTCTCCTACAATGAGCAGTTCTTC. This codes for CASSLRLAGFSYNEQFF.

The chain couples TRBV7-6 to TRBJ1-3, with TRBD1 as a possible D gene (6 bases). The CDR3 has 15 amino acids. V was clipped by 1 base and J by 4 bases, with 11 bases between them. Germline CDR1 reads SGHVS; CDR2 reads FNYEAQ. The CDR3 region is CASSLGGTRGNTIYF. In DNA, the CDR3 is TGTGCCAGCAGCTTAGGAGGGACAAGAGGAAACACCATATATTTT.

The CDR3 DNA is TGTGCCAGCAGTTACCGCTCCGTCACTTTGGGGATGACCCAGTACTTC. It is translated as CASSYRSVTLGMTQYF. V gene TRBV6-6 combines with J gene TRBJ2-5, with D hard to call. V was pared by 2 bases and J by 7 bases, with 20 bases between. Germline-derived CDR1 and CDR2 are MNHNY and SVGAGI (reference sequence). This CDR3 is 16 amino acids long.

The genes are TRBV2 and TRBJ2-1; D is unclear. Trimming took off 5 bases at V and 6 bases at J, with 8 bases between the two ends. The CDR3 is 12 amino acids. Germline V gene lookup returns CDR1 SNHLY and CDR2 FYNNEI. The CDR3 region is CASSRVVNEQFF. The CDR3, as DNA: TGTGCCAGCAGTAGGGTCGTCAATGAGCAGTTCTTC. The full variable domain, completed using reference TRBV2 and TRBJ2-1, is EPEVTQTPSHQVTQMGQEVILRCVPISNHLYFYWYRQILGQKVEFLVSFYNNEISEKSEIFDDQFSVERPDGSNFTLKIRSTKLEDSAMYFCASSRVVNEQFFGPGTRLTVL.

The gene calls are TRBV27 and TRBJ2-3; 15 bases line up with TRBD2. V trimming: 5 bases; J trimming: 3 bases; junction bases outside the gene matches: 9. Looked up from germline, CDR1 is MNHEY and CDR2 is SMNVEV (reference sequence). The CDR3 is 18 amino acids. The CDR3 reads CASSPWTSGRGRTDTQYF. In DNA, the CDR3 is TGTGCCAGCAGTCCTTGGACTAGCGGGAGGGGCAGGACAGATACGCAGTATTTT.

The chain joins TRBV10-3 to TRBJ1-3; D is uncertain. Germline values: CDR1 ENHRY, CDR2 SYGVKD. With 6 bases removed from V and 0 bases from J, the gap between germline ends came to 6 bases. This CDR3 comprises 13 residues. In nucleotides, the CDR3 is TGTGCCATCAGGGAGGCCTCTGGAAACACCATATATTTT. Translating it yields CAIREASGNTIYF.

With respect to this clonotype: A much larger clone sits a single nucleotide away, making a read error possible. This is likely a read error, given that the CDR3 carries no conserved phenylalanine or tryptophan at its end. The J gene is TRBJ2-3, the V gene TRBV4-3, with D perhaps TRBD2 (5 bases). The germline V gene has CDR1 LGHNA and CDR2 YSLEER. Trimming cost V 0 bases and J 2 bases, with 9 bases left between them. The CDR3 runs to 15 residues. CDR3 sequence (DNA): TGCGCCAGCAGCCAAGAAAAGAGGGACACAGATACGCAGTATCTT. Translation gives CASSQEKRDTDTQYL.

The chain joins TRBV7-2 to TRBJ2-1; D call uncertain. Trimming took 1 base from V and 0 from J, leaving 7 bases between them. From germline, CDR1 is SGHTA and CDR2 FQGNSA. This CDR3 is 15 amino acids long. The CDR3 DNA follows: TGTGCCAGCAGCTTAGGGCTAACCTCCTACAATGAGCAGTTCTTC. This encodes CASSLGLTSYNEQFF.